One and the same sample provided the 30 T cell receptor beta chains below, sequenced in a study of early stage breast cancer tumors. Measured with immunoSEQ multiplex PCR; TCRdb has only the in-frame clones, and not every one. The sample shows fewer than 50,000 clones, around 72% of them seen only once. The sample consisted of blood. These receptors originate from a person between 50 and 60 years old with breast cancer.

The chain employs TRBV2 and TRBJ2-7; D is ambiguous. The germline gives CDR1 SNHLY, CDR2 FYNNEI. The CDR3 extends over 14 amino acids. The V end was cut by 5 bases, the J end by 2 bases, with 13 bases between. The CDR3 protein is CASSTSGLAYEQYF. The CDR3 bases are TGTGCCAGCAGTACTTCAGGTCTCGCCTACGAGCAGTACTTC.

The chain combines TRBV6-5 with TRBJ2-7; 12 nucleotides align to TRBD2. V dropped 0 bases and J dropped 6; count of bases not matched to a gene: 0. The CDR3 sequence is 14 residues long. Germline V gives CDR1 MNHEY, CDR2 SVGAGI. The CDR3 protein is CASSYSGLAGEQYF. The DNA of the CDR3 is TGTGCCAGCAGTTACTCGGGACTAGCGGGCGAGCAGTACTTC.

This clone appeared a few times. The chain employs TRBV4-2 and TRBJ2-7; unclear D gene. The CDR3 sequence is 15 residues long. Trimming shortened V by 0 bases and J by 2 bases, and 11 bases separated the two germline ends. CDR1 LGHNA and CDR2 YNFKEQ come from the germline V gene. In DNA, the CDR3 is TGTGCCAGCAGCCAAGATCAGGAATCAGCCTACGAGCAGTACTTC. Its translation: CASSQDQESAYEQYF.

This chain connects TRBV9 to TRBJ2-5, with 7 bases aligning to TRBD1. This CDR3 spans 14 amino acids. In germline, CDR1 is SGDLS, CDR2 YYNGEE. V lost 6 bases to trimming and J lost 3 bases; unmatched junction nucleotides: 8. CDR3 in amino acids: CASNLGTAKETQYF. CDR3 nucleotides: TGTGCCAGCAATTTAGGGACAGCTAAAGAGACCCAGTACTTC.

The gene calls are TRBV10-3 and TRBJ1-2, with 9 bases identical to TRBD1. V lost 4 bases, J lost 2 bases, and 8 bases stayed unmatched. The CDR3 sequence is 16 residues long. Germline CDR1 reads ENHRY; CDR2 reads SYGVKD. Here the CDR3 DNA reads TGTGCCATCAGTGTGATACAGGGGGCCGGGAACTATGGCTACACCTTC. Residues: CAISVIQGAGNYGYTF.

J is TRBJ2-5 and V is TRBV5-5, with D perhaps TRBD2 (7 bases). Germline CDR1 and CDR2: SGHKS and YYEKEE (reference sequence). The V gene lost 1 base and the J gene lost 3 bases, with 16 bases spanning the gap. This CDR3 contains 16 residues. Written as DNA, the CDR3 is TGTGCCAGCAGCTTGTGGGCTGGGGGGGCCAAAGAGACCCAGTACTTC. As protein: CASSLWAGGAKETQYF.

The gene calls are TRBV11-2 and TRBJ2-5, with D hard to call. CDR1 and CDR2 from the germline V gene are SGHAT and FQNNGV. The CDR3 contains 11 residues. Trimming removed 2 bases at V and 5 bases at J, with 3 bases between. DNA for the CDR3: TGTGCCAGCAGCTTACTCGAGACCCAGTACTTC. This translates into CASSLLETQYF.

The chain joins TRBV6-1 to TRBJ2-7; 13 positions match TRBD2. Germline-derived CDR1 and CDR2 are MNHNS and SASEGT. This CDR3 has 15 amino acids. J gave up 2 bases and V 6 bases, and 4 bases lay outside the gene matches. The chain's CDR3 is CASRRTSGGTYEQYV. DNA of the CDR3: TGTGCCAGCAGGCGGACTAGCGGGGGCACCTACGAGCAGTACGTC.

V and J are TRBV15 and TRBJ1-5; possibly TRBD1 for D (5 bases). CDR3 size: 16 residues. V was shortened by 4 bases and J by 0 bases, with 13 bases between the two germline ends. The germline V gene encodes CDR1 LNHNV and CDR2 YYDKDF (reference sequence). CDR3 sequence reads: CATSIGTGFSNQPQHF. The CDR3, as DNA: TGTGCCACCAGCATTGGAACAGGCTTTAGCAATCAGCCCCAGCATTTT. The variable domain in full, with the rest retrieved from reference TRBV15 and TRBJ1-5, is DAMVIQNPRYQVTQFGKPVTLSCSQTLNHNVMYWYQQKSSQAPKLLFHYYDKDFNNEADTPDNFQSRRPNTSFCFLDIRSPGLGDTAMYLCATSIGTGFSNQPQHFGDGTRLSIL.

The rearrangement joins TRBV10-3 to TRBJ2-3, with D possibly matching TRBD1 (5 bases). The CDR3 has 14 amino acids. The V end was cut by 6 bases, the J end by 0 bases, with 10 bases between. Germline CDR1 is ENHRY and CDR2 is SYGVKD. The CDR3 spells CAIRKDISTDTQYF. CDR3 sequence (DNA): TGTGCCATCAGAAAGGACATAAGCACAGATACGCAGTATTTT.

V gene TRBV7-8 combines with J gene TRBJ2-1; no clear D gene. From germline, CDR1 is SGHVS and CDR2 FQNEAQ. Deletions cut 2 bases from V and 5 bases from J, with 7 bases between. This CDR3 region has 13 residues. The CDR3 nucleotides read TGTGCCAGCAGCTTACACGAGGACAATGAGCAGTTCTTC. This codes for CASSLHEDNEQFF.

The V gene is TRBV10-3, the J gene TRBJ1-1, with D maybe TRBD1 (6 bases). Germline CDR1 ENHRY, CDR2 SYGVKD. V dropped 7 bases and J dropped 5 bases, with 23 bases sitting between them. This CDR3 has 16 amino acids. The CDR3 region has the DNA TGTGCCATCAAGGGAACTACAGGGAGGGGTCCTACTGAAGCTTTCTTT. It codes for CAIKGTTGRGPTEAFF.

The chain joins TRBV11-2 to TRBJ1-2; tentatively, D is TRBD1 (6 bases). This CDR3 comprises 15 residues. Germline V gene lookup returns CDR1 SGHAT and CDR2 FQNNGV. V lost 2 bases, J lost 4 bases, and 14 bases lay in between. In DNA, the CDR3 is TGTGCCAGCAGCTTAACGGAACAGGGTGGCTATGGCTACACCTTC. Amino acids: CASSLTEQGGYGYTF.

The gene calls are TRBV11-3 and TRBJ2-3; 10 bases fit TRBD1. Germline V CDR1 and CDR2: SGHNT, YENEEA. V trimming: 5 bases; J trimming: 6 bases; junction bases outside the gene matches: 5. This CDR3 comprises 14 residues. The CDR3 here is CASSRRQGADTQYF. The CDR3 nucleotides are TGTGCCAGCAGCCGACGACAGGGGGCGGATACGCAGTATTTT.

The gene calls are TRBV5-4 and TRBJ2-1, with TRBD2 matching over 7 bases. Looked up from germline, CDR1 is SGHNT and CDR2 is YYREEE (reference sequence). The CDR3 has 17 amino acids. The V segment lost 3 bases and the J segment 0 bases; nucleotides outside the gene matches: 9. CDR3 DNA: TGTGCCAGCAGCTCCCTAGCGGCCAGGAGCTCCTACAATGAGCAGTTCTTC. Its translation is CASSSLAARSSYNEQFF.

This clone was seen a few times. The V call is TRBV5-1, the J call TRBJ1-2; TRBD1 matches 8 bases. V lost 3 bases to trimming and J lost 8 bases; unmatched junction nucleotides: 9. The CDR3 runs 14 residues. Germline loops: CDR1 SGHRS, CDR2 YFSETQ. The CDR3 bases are TGCGCCAGCAGCTCATTAGGACAGGGTAAGGGCTACACCTTC. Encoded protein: CASSSLGQGKGYTF.

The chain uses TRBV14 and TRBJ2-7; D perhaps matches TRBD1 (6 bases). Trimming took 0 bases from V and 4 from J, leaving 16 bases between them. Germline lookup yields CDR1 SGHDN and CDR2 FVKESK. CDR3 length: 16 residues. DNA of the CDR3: TGTGCCAGCAGCCAAGATGGTCTGGGGACAAGATACGAGCAGTACTTC. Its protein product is CASSQDGLGTRYEQYF.

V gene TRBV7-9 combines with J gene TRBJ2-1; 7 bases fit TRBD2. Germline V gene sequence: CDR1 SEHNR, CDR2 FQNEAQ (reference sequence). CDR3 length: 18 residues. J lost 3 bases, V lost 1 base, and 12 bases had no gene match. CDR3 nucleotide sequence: TGTGCCAGCAGCTTAGGGCCTCTGGGGGAGGGATTCTACAATGAGCAGTTCTTC. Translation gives CASSLGPLGEGFYNEQFF.

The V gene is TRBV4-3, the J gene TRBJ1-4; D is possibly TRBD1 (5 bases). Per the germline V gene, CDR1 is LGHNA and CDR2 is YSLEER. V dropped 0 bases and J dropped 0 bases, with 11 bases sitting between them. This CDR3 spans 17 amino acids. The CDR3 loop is CASSQDRGRATNEKLFF. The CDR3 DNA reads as TGCGCCAGCAGCCAAGATCGGGGGAGGGCAACTAATGAAAAACTGTTTTTT.

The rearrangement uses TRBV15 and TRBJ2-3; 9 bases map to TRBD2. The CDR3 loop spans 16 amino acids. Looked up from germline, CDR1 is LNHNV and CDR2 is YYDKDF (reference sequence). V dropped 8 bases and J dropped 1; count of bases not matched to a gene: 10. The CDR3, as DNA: TGTGCCACCTCCTCGAGGCGGGAGGGCGGCACAGATACGCAGTATTTT. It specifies CATSSRREGGTDTQYF.

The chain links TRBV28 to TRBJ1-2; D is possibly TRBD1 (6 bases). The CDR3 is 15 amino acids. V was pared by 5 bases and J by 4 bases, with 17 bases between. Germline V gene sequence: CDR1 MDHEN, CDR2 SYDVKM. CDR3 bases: TGTGCCAGCAGTCCTTTCAGGGACAAGTTCTATGGCTACACCTTC. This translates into CASSPFRDKFYGYTF.

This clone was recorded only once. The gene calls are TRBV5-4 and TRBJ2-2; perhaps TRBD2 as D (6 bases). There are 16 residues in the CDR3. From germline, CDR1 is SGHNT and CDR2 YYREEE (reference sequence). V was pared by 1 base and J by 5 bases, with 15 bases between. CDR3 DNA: TGTGCCAGCAGCTTGTTTGGGGCGGGACGGACCGGGGAGCTGTTTTTT. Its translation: CASSLFGAGRTGELFF. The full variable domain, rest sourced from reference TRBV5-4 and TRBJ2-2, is ETGVTQSPTHLIKTRGQQVTLRCSSQSGHNTVSWYQQALGQGPQFIFQYYREEENGRGNFPPRFSGLQFPNYSSELNVNALELDDSALYLCASSLFGAGRTGELFFGEGSRLTVL.

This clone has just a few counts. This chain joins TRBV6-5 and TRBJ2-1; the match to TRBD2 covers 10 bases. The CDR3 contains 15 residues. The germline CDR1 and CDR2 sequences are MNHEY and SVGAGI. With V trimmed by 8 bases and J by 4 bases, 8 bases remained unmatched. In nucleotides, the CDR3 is TGTGCCAGCCATTCCGGGACTAGCGTGTACAATGAGCAGTTCTTC. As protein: CASHSGTSVYNEQFF.

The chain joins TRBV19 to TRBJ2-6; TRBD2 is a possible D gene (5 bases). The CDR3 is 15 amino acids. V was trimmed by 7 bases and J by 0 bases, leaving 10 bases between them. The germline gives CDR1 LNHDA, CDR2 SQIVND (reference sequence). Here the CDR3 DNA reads TGTGCCAGTATGCGGGCCAGCTCTGGGGCCAACGTCCTGACTTTC. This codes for CASMRASSGANVLTF.

The CDR3 nucleotides are TGTGCCAGCAGGAGCGGGTCCTACGAGCAGTACTTC. As protein: CASRSGSYEQYF. The chain employs TRBV6-1 and TRBJ2-7; D may be TRBD2 (6 bases). The CDR3 has 12 residues. CDR1 is MNHNS, CDR2 SASEGT, per germline. The V and J ends lost 6 bases and 1 base respectively, with 7 bases between them.

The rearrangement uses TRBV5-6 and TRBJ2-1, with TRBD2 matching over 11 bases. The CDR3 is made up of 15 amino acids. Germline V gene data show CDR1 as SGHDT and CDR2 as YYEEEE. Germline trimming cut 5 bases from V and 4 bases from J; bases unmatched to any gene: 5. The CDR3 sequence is CASRKGLAEYNEQFF. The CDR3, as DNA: TGTGCCAGCAGGAAGGGACTAGCGGAATACAATGAGCAGTTCTTC.

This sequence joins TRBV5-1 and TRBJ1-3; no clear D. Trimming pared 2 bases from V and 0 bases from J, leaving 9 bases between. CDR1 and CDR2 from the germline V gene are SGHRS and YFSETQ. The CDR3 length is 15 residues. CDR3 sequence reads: CASSLAENSGNTIYF. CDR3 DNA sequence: TGCGCCAGCAGCTTAGCCGAGAACTCTGGAAACACCATATATTTT. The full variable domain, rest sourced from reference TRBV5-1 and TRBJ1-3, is KAGVTQTPRYLIKTRGQQVTLSCSPISGHRSVSWYQQTPGQGLQFLFEYFSETQRNKGNFPGRFSGRQFSNSRSEMNVSTLELGDSALYLCASSLAENSGNTIYFGEGSWLTVV.

The CDR3 nucleotides read TGTGCCAGCAGCGCCCTTTGGAGCTCTGGGGCCAACGTCCTGACTTTC. Protein: CASSALWSSGANVLTF. The chain joins TRBV9 to TRBJ2-6, with D unresolved. The germline V gene has CDR1 SGDLS and CDR2 YYNGEE. V dropped 3 bases and J dropped 0 bases, with 10 bases sitting between them. The CDR3 is 16 amino acids.

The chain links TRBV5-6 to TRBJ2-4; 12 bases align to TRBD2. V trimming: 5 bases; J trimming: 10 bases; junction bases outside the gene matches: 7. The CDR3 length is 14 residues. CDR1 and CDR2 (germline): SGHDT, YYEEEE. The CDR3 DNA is TGTGCCAGCAGTCCAGGACTAGCGGGAACTATTCAGTACTTC. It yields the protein CASSPGLAGTIQYF.

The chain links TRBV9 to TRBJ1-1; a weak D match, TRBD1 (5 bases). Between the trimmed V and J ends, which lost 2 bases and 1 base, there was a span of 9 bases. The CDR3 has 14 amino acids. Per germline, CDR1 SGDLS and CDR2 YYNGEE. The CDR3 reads CASSVQDRNTEAFF. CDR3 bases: TGTGCCAGCAGCGTCCAAGACAGGAACACTGAAGCTTTCTTT.